These 3 T cell receptor beta chains share one sample of origin, sequenced in a study of blood T cell repertoires in COVID-19. This table comes from immunoSEQ multiplex PCR, and its TCRdb copy is limited to in-frame clones, with some not included. The data show about 150,000 clones, over 75% seen once. Sequenced sample: peripheral blood. Receptors originate from a man in his fifties or sixties with COVID-19, enrolled during active disease.

The chain is built from TRBV5-1 and TRBJ1-4; TRBD1 is a possible D gene (5 bases). CDR3 length: 14 residues. Trimming took 5 bases from V and 3 from J, leaving 11 bases between them. The germline gives CDR1 SGHRS, CDR2 YFSETQ. Here the CDR3 reads CASREGAANEKLFF. In nucleotides, the CDR3 is TGCGCCAGCAGGGAAGGGGCTGCTAATGAAAAACTGTTTTTT.

This clone has just a few counts. The rearrangement uses TRBV11-2 and TRBJ2-4; 7 bases agree with TRBD1. V shed 5 bases and J 5 bases; nucleotides not matched to a gene: 12. The CDR3 has 16 residues. CDR1 and CDR2 from the germline V gene are SGHAT and FQNNGV. The CDR3 sequence is CASSPHGYRGENIQYF. CDR3 bases: TGTGCCAGCAGCCCCCACGGATACAGGGGAGAAAACATTCAGTACTTC.

V and J are TRBV4-3 and TRBJ2-2, with 7 bases fitting TRBD1. Trimming at V came to 4 bases and at J to 7 bases, leaving 12 bases not matched to a gene. The CDR3 consists of 16 residues. Germline assignment: CDR1 LGHNA and CDR2 YSLEER. CDR3 protein: CASSRTYDRDLGELFF. Written as DNA, the CDR3 is TGCGCCAGCAGCCGAACCTACGACAGGGATCTCGGGGAGCTGTTTTTT.